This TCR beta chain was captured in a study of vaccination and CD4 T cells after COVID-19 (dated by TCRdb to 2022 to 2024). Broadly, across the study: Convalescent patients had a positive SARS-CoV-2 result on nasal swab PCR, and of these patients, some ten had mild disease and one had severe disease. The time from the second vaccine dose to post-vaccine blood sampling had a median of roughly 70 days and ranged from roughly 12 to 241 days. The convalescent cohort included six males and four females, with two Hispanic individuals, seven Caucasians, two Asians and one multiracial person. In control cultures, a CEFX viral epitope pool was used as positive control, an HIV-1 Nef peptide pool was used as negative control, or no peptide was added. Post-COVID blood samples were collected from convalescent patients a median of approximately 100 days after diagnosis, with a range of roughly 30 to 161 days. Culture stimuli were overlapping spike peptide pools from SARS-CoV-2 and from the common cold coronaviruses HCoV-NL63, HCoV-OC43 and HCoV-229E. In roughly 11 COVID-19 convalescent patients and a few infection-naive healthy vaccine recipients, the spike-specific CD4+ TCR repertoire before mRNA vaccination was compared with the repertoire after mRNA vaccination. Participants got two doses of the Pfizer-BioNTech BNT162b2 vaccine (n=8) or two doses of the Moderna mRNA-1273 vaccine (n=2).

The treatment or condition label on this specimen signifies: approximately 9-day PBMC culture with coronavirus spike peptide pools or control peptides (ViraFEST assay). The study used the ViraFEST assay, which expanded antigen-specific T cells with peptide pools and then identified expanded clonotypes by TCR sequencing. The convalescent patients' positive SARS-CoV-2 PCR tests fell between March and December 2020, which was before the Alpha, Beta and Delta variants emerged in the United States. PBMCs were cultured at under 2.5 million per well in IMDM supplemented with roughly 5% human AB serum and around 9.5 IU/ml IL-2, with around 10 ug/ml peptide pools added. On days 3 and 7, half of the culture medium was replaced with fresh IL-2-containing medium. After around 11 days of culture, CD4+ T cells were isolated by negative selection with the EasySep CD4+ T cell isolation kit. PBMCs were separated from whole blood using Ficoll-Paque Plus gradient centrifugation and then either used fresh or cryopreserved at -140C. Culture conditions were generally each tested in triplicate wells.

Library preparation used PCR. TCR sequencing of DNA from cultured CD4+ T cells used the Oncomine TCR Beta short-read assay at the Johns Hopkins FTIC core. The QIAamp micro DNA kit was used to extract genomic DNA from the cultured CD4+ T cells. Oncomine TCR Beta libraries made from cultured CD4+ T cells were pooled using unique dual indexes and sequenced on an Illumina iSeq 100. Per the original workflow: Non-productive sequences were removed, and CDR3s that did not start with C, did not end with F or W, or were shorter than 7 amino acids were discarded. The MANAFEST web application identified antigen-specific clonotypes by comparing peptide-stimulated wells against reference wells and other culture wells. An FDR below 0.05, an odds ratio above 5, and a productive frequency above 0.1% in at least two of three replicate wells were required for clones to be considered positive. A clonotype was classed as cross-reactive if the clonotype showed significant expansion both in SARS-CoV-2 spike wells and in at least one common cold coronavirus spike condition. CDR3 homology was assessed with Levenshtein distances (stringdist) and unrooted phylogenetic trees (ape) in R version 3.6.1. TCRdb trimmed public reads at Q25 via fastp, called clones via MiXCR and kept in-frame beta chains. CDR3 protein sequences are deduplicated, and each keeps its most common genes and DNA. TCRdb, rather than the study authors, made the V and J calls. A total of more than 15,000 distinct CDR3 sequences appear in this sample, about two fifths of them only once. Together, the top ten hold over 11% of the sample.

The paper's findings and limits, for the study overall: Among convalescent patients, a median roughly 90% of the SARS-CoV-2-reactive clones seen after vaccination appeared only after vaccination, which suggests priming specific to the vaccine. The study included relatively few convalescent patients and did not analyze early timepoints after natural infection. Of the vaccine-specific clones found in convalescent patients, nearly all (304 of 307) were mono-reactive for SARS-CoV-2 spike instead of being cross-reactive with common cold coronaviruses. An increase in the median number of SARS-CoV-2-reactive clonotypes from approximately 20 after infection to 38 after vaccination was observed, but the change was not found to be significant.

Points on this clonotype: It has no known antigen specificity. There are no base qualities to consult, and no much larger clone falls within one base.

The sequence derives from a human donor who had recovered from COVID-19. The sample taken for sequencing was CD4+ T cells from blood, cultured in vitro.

The bases read TGCAGCGTCACGGGACTCACTAGCACAGATACGCAGTATTTT. Its protein is CSVTGLTSTDTQYF. The sequence links TRBV29-1 to TRBJ2-3, with TRBD2 tentatively as D gene (6 bases match). Inclusive of the bounding cysteine and phenylalanine, the CDR3 is 14 residues long. The CDR3 DNA has 42 bases and is translated from base 1. V drops 6 bases and J drops 0 bases, leaving 13 bases in between. Via the germline V gene, CDR1 is SQVTM and CDR2 ANQGSEA.